Each of the 21 T cell receptor gamma chains below was sequenced from the same sample in a study of Vδ1+ human thymocytes. Study observations and caveats: Highly polyclonal TRG and TRD repertoires with Gaussian CDR3 length distributions appeared in thymus.

The antigens of these receptors remain unknown. Extracted RNA was reverse transcribed into cDNA. Pooled V-gene forward primers with one constant-region reverse primer generated the CDR3 amplicons by multiplex PCR. With CATT, TCRdb re-called clones from the multiplex PCR reads. The sample lists about 23,000 gamma-chain clones; roughly 15% were seen once. Sequencing input: Vdelta1+ gamma-delta thymocytes from the thymus. Noted subset: FACS-sorted CD3+ TCRalphabeta- TCRVdelta1+ TCRVdelta2- thymocytes. These receptors originate from a child younger than two who had congenital heart surgery.

V usage is TRGV4 and J usage is TRGJ1 or TRGJ2. Trimming cost V 0 bases and J 2 bases; bases outside gene matches: 7. There are 15 residues in the CDR3. Germline values: CDR1 EGSTGY, CDR2 YDSYTSSV. The CDR3 is CATWDGVSDYYKKLF. CDR3 sequence (DNA): TGTGCCACCTGGGATGGGGTGAGCGATTATTATAAGAAACTCTTT.

The V gene is TRGV9, the J gene TRGJ1 or TRGJ2. The trim removed 0 bases at V and 0 bases at J, leaving 8 bases unmatched. Germline lookup yields CDR1 GITISATS and CDR2 ISYDGTV (reference sequence). This CDR3 comprises 16 residues. The chain's CDR3 is CALWEVQRENYYKKLF. The CDR3 bases are TGTGCCTTGTGGGAGGTGCAACGGGAGAATTATTATAAGAAACTCTTT.

This clone is classed as medium-sized. The V and J genes are TRGV4 and TRGJ1 or TRGJ2. Germline trimming cut 1 base from V and 5 bases from J; bases unmatched to any gene: 8. There are 14 residues in the CDR3. From germline, CDR1 is EGSTGY and CDR2 YDSYTSSV. The DNA of the CDR3 is TGTGCCACCTGGGATGGAGGCGCCCATTATAAGAAACTCTTT. This gives the protein CATWDGGAHYKKLF.

The V gene is TRGV4, the J gene TRGJ1 or TRGJ2. The germline gives CDR1 EGSTGY, CDR2 YDSYTSSV. CDR3 length equals 11 residues. The J segment lost 8 bases and the V segment lost 6 bases, leaving 7 bases of the junction unmatched. The DNA of the CDR3 is TGTGCCACCTGGAATGCAGATAAGAAACTCTTT. Protein product: CATWNADKKLF.

The V gene is TRGV8, the J gene TRGJP1. This CDR3 is built from 16 residues. V shed 0 bases, J shed 0 bases, and the junction held 4 bases outside the gene matches. The V gene's germline CDR1 is VENAVY and CDR2 YDSYNSRV. CDR3 nucleotide sequence: TGTGCCACCTGGGATAGGACCTATACCACTGGTTGGTTCAAGATATTT. Protein: CATWDRTYTTGWFKIF.

The sample holds a few counts of this clone. Other DNA variants within this sample encode the same CDR3. The chain joins TRGV4 to TRGJ1 or TRGJ2. Looked up from germline, CDR1 is EGSTGY and CDR2 is YDSYTSSV. CDR3 length: 14 residues. Trimming at V came to 0 bases and at J to 4 bases, leaving 6 bases not matched to a gene. This CDR3 is CATWDGPRYYKKLF. For the CDR3, the DNA is TGTGCCACCTGGGATGGGCCTAGGTATTATAAGAAACTCTTT.

As concerns this clone: The sample has other DNA sequences that encode this CDR3 too. The V call is TRGV9, the J call TRGJ1 or TRGJ2. Trimming cost V 3 bases and J 4 bases; bases outside gene matches: 6. Germline V lookup: CDR1 GITISATS, CDR2 ISYDGTV (reference sequence). This CDR3 has 13 residues. This CDR3 reads CALWEPRYYKKLF. DNA of the CDR3: TGTGCCTTGTGGGAGCCACGATATTATAAGAAACTCTTT.

This clone has just a few counts. V usage is TRGV9 and J usage is TRGJP1. The CDR3 totals 16 residues. The V gene end was trimmed by 1 base and the J gene end by 5 bases; junction bases not matched to a gene: 10. Germline CDR1 and CDR2: GITISATS and ISYDGTV (reference sequence). This CDR3 is CALWEVGVGTGWFKIF. The CDR3 DNA reads TGTGCCTTGTGGGAGGTCGGGGTTGGGACTGGTTGGTTCAAGATATTT.

The chain has TRGV8 and TRGJP. This CDR3 is built from 15 residues. Germline V gene data show CDR1 as VENAVY and CDR2 as YDSYNSRV. V shed 3 bases and J 7 bases; nucleotides not matched to a gene: 3. This CDR3 is CATWDRELGKKIKVF. The CDR3 coding sequence is TGTGCCACCTGGGATCGGGAGTTGGGCAAAAAAATCAAGGTATTT.

With respect to this clone: Germline and junction disagree at one end, which may indicate a read error. The rearrangement joins TRGV4 to TRGJ1 or TRGJ2. The CDR3 contains 15 residues. The germline V gene has CDR1 EGSTGY and CDR2 YDSYTSSV. In nucleotides, the CDR3 is TGTGCCGCCTGGAATGGGCCGGCGCGAGGTTATAAGAAACTCTTT. Translated, it gives CAAWNGPARGYKKLF.

This clone was seen a few times. This chain links TRGV3 with TRGJ1 or TRGJ2. The V segment lost 6 bases and the J segment 12 bases; nucleotides outside the gene matches: 8. This CDR3 region has 10 residues. The V gene's germline CDR1 is VTNTFY and CDR2 YDVSTARD (reference sequence). The CDR3 is CATWRLGKLF. Written as DNA, the CDR3 is TGTGCCACCTGGCGATTGGGGAAACTCTTT.

The chain employs TRGV9 and TRGJ1 or TRGJ2. V shed 2 bases and J 3 bases; nucleotides not matched to a gene: 13. In germline, CDR1 is GITISATS, CDR2 ISYDGTV (reference sequence). The CDR3 contains 16 residues. CDR3 sequence (DNA): TGTGCCTTGTGGGAGGCCCGAAAAAGGGGTTATTATAAGAAACTCTTT. Protein product: CALWEARKRGYYKKLF.

In its sample, this clone is medium-sized. V is TRGV9 and J is TRGJ1 or TRGJ2. The CDR3 is made up of 14 amino acids. Germline CDR1 is GITISATS and CDR2 is ISYDGTV (reference sequence). V lost 0 bases, J lost 4 bases, and 6 bases stayed unmatched. DNA of the CDR3: TGTGCCTTGTGGGAGGTGCGTGGGTATTATAAGAAACTCTTT. Translation gives CALWEVRGYYKKLF.

This clone showed up just a few times. This chain links TRGV9 with TRGJ1 or TRGJ2. There are 16 residues in the CDR3. The trim removed 2 bases at V and 1 base at J, leaving 11 bases unmatched. Germline V CDR1 and CDR2: GITISATS, ISYDGTV (reference sequence). The CDR3: CALWEDTMGNYYKKLF. The CDR3 DNA reads as TGTGCCTTGTGGGAGGATACCATGGGTAATTATTATAAGAAACTCTTT.

This clone appeared a few times. The gene calls are TRGV3 and TRGJ1 or TRGJ2. J gave up 11 bases and V 3 bases, and 13 bases lay outside the gene matches. Germline values: CDR1 VTNTFY, CDR2 YDVSTARD (reference sequence). The CDR3 contains 13 residues. This chain's CDR3 is CATWDCPVREKLF. The DNA for the CDR3 is TGTGCCACCTGGGACTGTCCTGTACGGGAGAAACTCTTT.

The V call is TRGV9, the J call TRGJ1 or TRGJ2. The junction had 10 bases not matched to a gene; V was cut back by 4 bases and J by 1 base. Germline loops: CDR1 GITISATS, CDR2 ISYDGTV (reference sequence). The CDR3 sequence is 15 residues long. The CDR3 region has the DNA TGTGCCTTGTGGGATGGTCCCTTCAATTATTATAAGAAACTCTTT. Translating it yields CALWDGPFNYYKKLF.

The chain employs TRGV4 and TRGJ1 or TRGJ2. This CDR3 contains 16 residues. V was clipped by 0 bases and J by 10 bases; unmatched bases: 18. Germline V gives CDR1 EGSTGY, CDR2 YDSYTSSV. The CDR3 protein is CATWDGPLGAGKKKLF. CDR3 DNA: TGTGCCACCTGGGATGGGCCACTGGGTGCGGGGAAAAAGAAACTCTTT.

This clone was seen a few times. The chain uses TRGV9 and TRGJP1. The V gene end was trimmed by 0 bases and the J gene end by 6 bases; junction bases not matched to a gene: 4. From germline, CDR1 is GITISATS and CDR2 ISYDGTV (reference sequence). The CDR3 runs 14 residues. Here the CDR3 reads CALWEVPSGWFKIF. CDR3 sequence (DNA): TGTGCCTTGTGGGAGGTGCCTTCTGGTTGGTTCAAGATATTT.

This clone was recorded a few times. The gene calls are TRGV9 and TRGJ1 or TRGJ2. The V segment lost 2 bases and the J segment 9 bases; nucleotides outside the gene matches: 4. Germline V CDR1 and CDR2: GITISATS, ISYDGTV (reference sequence). The CDR3 length is 11 residues. The CDR3 here is CALWEEVKKLF. CDR3 DNA: TGTGCCTTGTGGGAGGAGGTTAAGAAACTCTTT.

This clone was recorded a few times. This chain connects TRGV4 to TRGJP2. Germline CDR1 EGSTGY, CDR2 YDSYTSSV. The length of the CDR3 is 15 residues. V shed 6 bases and J 5 bases; nucleotides not matched to a gene: 12. This CDR3 reads CATWNVIPSDWIKTF. The DNA of the CDR3 is TGTGCCACCTGGAATGTGATACCGAGTGATTGGATCAAGACGTTT.

The genes are TRGV3 and TRGJ1 or TRGJ2. With 3 bases clipped from V and 12 bases from J, the junction kept 8 bases outside the gene matches. CDR3 size: 11 residues. CDR1 is VTNTFY, CDR2 YDVSTARD, per germline (reference sequence). CDR3 bases: TGTGCCACCTGGGACTGGGGTGGGAAACTCTTT. Protein sequence: CATWDWGGKLF.